Given below is one T cell receptor beta chain in context. Its antigen is currently unknown. The data were obtained in a study of cytomegalovirus exposure and HLA in healthy donors. Regarding the study as a whole: What TCR beta sequences reportedly achieved was accurate prediction of HLA-A and HLA-B alleles in most subjects. Some V segments could not be told apart, so they were left out, TRBV6-2 and TRBV6-3 among them. Later, TCR association rates were found to vary by HLA locus, highest for DRB1 and lowest for HLA-C.

PCR involved 60 Vbeta and 13 Jbeta primers. Sequencing used immunoSEQ multiplex PCR; TCRdb keeps in-frame clones, though not all of them. The top ten hold approximately 4.5% of the sample, which has some 150,000 clones, over 70% seen once. This CDR3 has 16 residues. V was trimmed by 0 bases and J by 5 bases, leaving 14 bases between them. Germline V gene data show CDR1 as LGHNA and CDR2 as YNFKEQ. The specimen was PBMCs. The source is a man aged 30 to 39 in good health and CMV-seronegative. The rearrangement uses TRBV4-2 and TRBJ1-5; D is possibly TRBD1 (5 bases). The CDR3 nucleotides read TGTGCCAGCAGCCAAGAACCGGCAGGGCCGGATCAGCCCCAGCATTTT. It specifies CASSQEPAGPDQPQHF.